The 20 T cell receptor beta chains given below trace back to one sample, sequenced in a study of T cell changes during pregnancy in multiple sclerosis. Some clones are missing from TCRdb's copy, which holds only in-frame ones; the method was immunoSEQ multiplex PCR. In the table there are tens of thousands of clones, under 95% of which are singletons. Sequencing was performed on CD8+ T cells from peripheral blood mononuclear cells, taken in the second trimester of pregnancy. These receptors originate from a female donor with multiple sclerosis, enrolled in a pregnancy study.

The chain uses TRBV7-2 and TRBJ1-5; D might be TRBD1 (6 bases). Trimming removed 1 base from V and 5 bases from J, with 12 bases in between. Germline-derived CDR1 and CDR2 are SGHTA and FQGNSA. The CDR3 loop spans 15 amino acids. The CDR3 DNA sequence: TGTGCCAGCAGCTTAGACAGGGTAGGGGATCAGCCCCAGCATTTT. Protein sequence: CASSLDRVGDQPQHF.

V is TRBV21-1 and J is TRBJ1-4. TRBV21-1 is an annotated pseudogene. The CDR3 totals 22 residues. CDR3 nucleotides: TGTGCCAGCAGCAAATCATTCGTGGACCCGGGAGGGACCGGTCCTTGCGATGAAAAACTGTTTTTT. The encoded protein is CASSKSFVDPGGTGPCDEKLFF.

This chain connects TRBV7-3 to TRBJ2-2; 8 nucleotides line up with TRBD2. After removal of 1 base from V and 5 bases from J, the junction contained 12 bases not matched to a gene. Germline lookup yields CDR1 SGHTA and CDR2 FQGTGA. This CDR3 has 18 amino acids. The CDR3 nucleotides read TGTGCCAGCAGCTTAAGGGGGGCCGGGACGGGAGGGACCGGGGAGCTGTTTTTT. This encodes CASSLRGAGTGGTGELFF.

The gene calls are TRBV14 and TRBJ1-3; D uncertain. CDR3 size: 15 residues. Germline CDR1 SGHDN, CDR2 FVKESK. V shed 4 bases and J shed 0 bases, with 10 bases lying between them. CDR3 in amino acids: CASSRDRSSGNTIYF. CDR3 DNA sequence: TGTGCCAGCAGCCGAGACCGGTCCTCTGGAAACACCATATATTTT.

A few counts support this clone. The rearrangement links TRBV6-4 to TRBJ2-3; 9 nucleotides line up with TRBD2. CDR1 and CDR2 from the germline V gene are MRHNA and SNTAGT. The CDR3 is 16 amino acids. V lost 0 bases to trimming and J lost 0 bases; unmatched junction nucleotides: 1. The CDR3 bases are TGTGCCAGCAGTGACTCTGCGGGGGGGAGCACAGATACGCAGTATTTT. Its protein product is CASSDSAGGSTDTQYF.

The chain couples TRBV15 to TRBJ2-1; 9 nucleotides agree with TRBD2. This CDR3 contains 15 residues. CDR1 is LNHNV and CDR2 is YYDKDF in the germline V gene (reference sequence). V lost 4 bases to trimming and J lost 2 bases; unmatched junction nucleotides: 3. The CDR3 region has the DNA TGTGCCACCAGCACCGCGGGGGGGACCTACAATGAGCAGTTCTTC. Translation: CATSTAGGTYNEQFF.

This chain links TRBV7-3 with TRBJ2-7, with D possibly matching TRBD2 (6 bases). The length of the CDR3 is 15 residues. Deletions cut 5 bases from V and 2 bases from J, with 16 bases between. The germline gives CDR1 SGHTA, CDR2 FQGTGA. CDR3 sequence (DNA): TGTGCCAGCAGCCCCGAATCGGGGGTCCCCTACGAGCAGTACTTC. Translated, it gives CASSPESGVPYEQYF.

The chain links TRBV9 to TRBJ1-1; no definite D call. This CDR3 is 14 amino acids long. V lost 0 bases, J lost 0 bases, and 6 bases lay in between. Germline V gene lookup returns CDR1 SGDLS and CDR2 YYNGEE. CDR3 coding DNA: TGTGCCAGCAGCGTAGTTAGCATGAACACTGAAGCTTTCTTT. It is translated as CASSVVSMNTEAFF.

The chain uses TRBV9 and TRBJ2-3; 8 bases line up with TRBD2. From germline, CDR1 is SGDLS and CDR2 YYNGEE. The J segment lost 6 bases and the V segment lost 7 bases, leaving 13 bases of the junction unmatched. This CDR3 has 15 amino acids. In nucleotides, the CDR3 is TGTGCCAGCGGGGGGGCAGCGGGGGATCGGGATACGCAGTATTTT. The encoded protein is CASGGAAGDRDTQYF. The full variable domain, completed using reference TRBV9 and TRBJ2-3, is DSGVTQTPKHLITATGQRVTLRCSPRSGDLSVYWYQQSLDQGLQFLIQYYNGEERAKGNILERFSAQQFPDLHSELNLSSLELGDSALYFCASGGAAGDRDTQYFGPGTRLTVL.

The chain joins TRBV27 to TRBJ2-3, with TRBD1 matching 7 bases. Losses at the gene ends were 1 base for V and 1 base for J; bases not matched to a gene: 5. CDR1 is MNHEY, CDR2 SMNVEV, per germline (reference sequence). The length of the CDR3 is 16 residues. The DNA of the CDR3 is TGTGCCAGCAGTTTATTAGTCACAGGGGGCACAGATACGCAGTATTTT. It yields the protein CASSLLVTGGTDTQYF.

V is TRBV9 and J is TRBJ2-1, with D perhaps TRBD2 (5 bases). The germline V and J ends were trimmed by 3 bases and 9 bases, with 10 bases remaining between them. The germline V gene has CDR1 SGDLS and CDR2 YYNGEE. The CDR3 has 12 amino acids. The DNA of the CDR3 is TGTGCCAGCAGCGGATTACGGGGTGAGCAGTTCTTC. Translating it yields CASSGLRGEQFF. The whole variable domain, remainder taken from reference TRBV9 and TRBJ2-1, is DSGVTQTPKHLITATGQRVTLRCSPRSGDLSVYWYQQSLDQGLQFLIQYYNGEERAKGNILERFSAQQFPDLHSELNLSSLELGDSALYFCASSGLRGEQFFGPGTRLTVL.

The chain joins TRBV9 to TRBJ1-3; D is uncertain. V was shortened by 3 bases and J by 2 bases, with 9 bases between the two germline ends. The CDR3 runs to 14 residues. Germline V gives CDR1 SGDLS, CDR2 YYNGEE. The CDR3, as DNA: TGTGCCAGCAGCGGGAGGGTAGCTGGAAACACCATATATTTT. It codes for CASSGRVAGNTIYF.

The chain uses TRBV7-9 and TRBJ1-2; D remains ambiguous. Germline assignment: CDR1 SEHNR and CDR2 FQNEAQ (reference sequence). This CDR3 is built from 15 residues. Trimming removed 0 bases at V and 2 bases at J, with 10 bases between. The CDR3 protein is CASSLAPGKNYGYTF. Written as DNA, the CDR3 is TGTGCCAGCAGCTTAGCTCCAGGAAAGAACTATGGCTACACCTTC. Complete variable domain (other parts from reference TRBV7-9 and TRBJ1-2): DTGVSQNPRHKITKRGQNVTFRCDPISEHNRLYWYRQTLGQGPEFLTYFQNEAQLEKSRLLSDRFSAERPKGSFSTLEIQRTEQGDSAMYLCASSLAPGKNYGYTFGSGTRLTVV.

The chain uses TRBV6-5 and TRBJ1-1; 7 bases are shared with TRBD1. The CDR3 runs 15 residues. With V trimmed by 8 bases and J by 4 bases, 13 bases remained unmatched. Germline V lookup: CDR1 MNHEY, CDR2 SVGAGI. The CDR3 here is CASRHTGTAFTEAFF. The CDR3 nucleotides are TGTGCCAGCCGACACACCGGGACAGCCTTCACTGAAGCTTTCTTT.

V usage is TRBV4-3 and J usage is TRBJ1-5; unclear D gene. Germline CDR1 and CDR2: LGHNA and YSLEER. V gave up 1 base and J gave up 4 bases, with 11 bases separating them. This CDR3 is built from 15 residues. CDR3 nucleotides: TGCGCCAGCAGCCAAGTGGTAGGCGGGAATCAGCCCCAGCATTTT. It encodes CASSQVVGGNQPQHF.

This chain joins TRBV19 and TRBJ1-5, with no clear D. This CDR3 has 13 residues. The V end lost 9 bases, the J end lost 0 bases, and 9 bases lay between the germline ends. Germline V gives CDR1 LNHDA, CDR2 SQIVND (reference sequence). CDR3 loop: CASAGISNQPQHF. In DNA form, the CDR3 reads TGTGCCAGCGCGGGGATTAGCAATCAGCCCCAGCATTTT.

The chain combines TRBV7-9 with TRBJ2-7; D gene ambiguous. The V end lost 2 bases, the J end lost 1 base, and 6 bases lay between the germline ends. Per the germline V gene, CDR1 is SEHNR and CDR2 is FQNEAQ (reference sequence). CDR3 length: 13 amino acids. This CDR3 reads CASSLIASYEQYF. CDR3 coding DNA: TGTGCCAGCAGCTTAATTGCGTCCTACGAGCAGTACTTC.

The chain has TRBV11-2 and TRBJ1-4; D is unresolved. V was cut by 4 bases and J by 5 bases, with 8 bases left in between. The V gene's germline CDR1 is SGHAT and CDR2 FQNNGV. The CDR3 is 13 amino acids. The CDR3 coding sequence is TGTGCCAGCAGCTCAGTCGTCAATGAAAAACTGTTTTTT. Residues: CASSSVVNEKLFF.

The V gene is TRBV27, the J gene TRBJ2-5, with D unresolved. CDR3 length equals 14 residues. Germline V gene lookup returns CDR1 MNHEY and CDR2 SMNVEV (reference sequence). Trimming removed 4 bases at V and 4 bases at J, with 13 bases between. This CDR3 is CASSWQWQLETQYF. Here the CDR3 DNA reads TGTGCCAGCAGTTGGCAGTGGCAGTTAGAGACCCAGTACTTC.

DNA for the CDR3: TGTGCCATAGGGACAGGGCCCTACAATGAGCAGTTCTTC. This translates into CAIGTGPYNEQFF. The rearrangement links TRBV27 to TRBJ2-1; 9 nucleotides line up with TRBD1. The trim removed 10 bases at V and 2 bases at J, leaving 3 bases unmatched. The CDR3 covers 13 residues. Germline CDR1 reads MNHEY; CDR2 reads SMNVEV (reference sequence).